This T cell receptor (beta chain) was sequenced during a study of blood T cell repertoires in COVID-19 (TCRdb year 2020). A note on the overall study: Collaborator samples came from the United States, Italy and Spain and covered acute and convalescent phases of COVID-19. The samples were drawn from two sources: the first 160 participants of the ongoing ImmuneRACE study, and 1,254 subjects contributed by 6 global collaborators. HLA class I and class II types, where available, came from metadata supplied by the sample provider rather than from assay-based typing. Subjects who had been exposed to COVID-19, were actively infected with it, or had recovered from it provided the deeply sampled blood TCRbeta repertoires that made up the dataset. The material from the prospective study consisted of cDNA or gDNA derived from T cells, B-cell-depleted T cells, or PBMCs. A de-identified subject ID, COVID-19 status, age in years and sex were almost always included in the sample metadata. The repertoires were released in a freely available public database meant as a resource for research on the immune response to SARS-CoV-2.

Each collaborating institution followed its own protocols to collect whole blood in K2EDTA tubes. For TCRbeta analysis, collaborator samples were shipped as frozen whole blood, as isolated PBMCs, or as DNA extracted from either sample type. The paper's findings and limits, for the study overall: The amount of clinical and demographic metadata varied by source and participant and was provided uncurated.

The immunoSEQ Assay, a bias-controlled multiplex PCR, was used to amplify TCRbeta CDR3 regions from genomic DNA. The paper's data handling went like this. Within the assay, amplification of reference gene primers was used to estimate how many nucleated cells each sample contained. To quantify the absolute abundance of each unique TCRbeta CDR3 rearrangement, sequence reads were collapsed and filtered. For each sample, productive Simpson clonality was calculated as the square root of Simpson's diversity index across productive rearrangements. This immuneACCESS table, as held by TCRdb, lists in-frame sequences with V and J called but not all clones. Of the missing ones, under half trace to an unresolved V gene in checked studies; the others have no known cause. From that table come the V and J calls and clone size; the DNA was used to work out D and trimming. For this sample there are 9,500 to 10,000 clones; about 81% appear just once. The top ten clones comprise roughly a quarter of the sample.

The CDR3 holds 17 amino acids from the cysteine to the phenylalanine. Only the CDR3 DNA is retained, 51 bases long and in frame from the first base. CDR1 and CDR2, looked up from the germline V gene, are KGHDR and SFDVKD. Trimming leaves V shorter by 4 bases and J shorter by 6 bases, with the junction holding 10 bases beyond the gene matches. About this clone: Its antigen specificity is not known. Base qualities were left out, and no much larger clone turns up one base away.

The sequenced sample consisted of peripheral blood. The receptor was derived from a man in his 60s with active COVID-19. The rearrangement joined TRBV24-1 to TRBJ2-2, and 10 junction bases match TRBD1. The CDR3 is CATSELLGTGDAGELFF. The sequence in DNA is TGTGCCACCAGTGAGCTCCTGGGGACAGGGGACGCCGGGGAGCTGTTTTTT.